The following is a TCR beta chain sequence with its context. Its antigen is not identified. This entry is derived from a study of early T cells in non-severe SARS-CoV-2 infection. Study at large: Sequencing was performed on bulk RNA from unsorted whole blood, leaving chains unpaired. Study outcomes and limitations: Database matching using VDJdb favored anti-spike CD8 responses, with private and CD4 specificities left missing.

Attachment of unique molecular identifiers was made to individual cDNA molecules. TCRdb redid the calling of the 5' RACE reads with MiXCR, one entry per CDR3 protein. The sample shows under 70,000 distinct CDR3 sequences, around 7.7% of them seen only once. V was trimmed by 3 bases and J by 5 bases, leaving 22 bases between them. The germline V gene has CDR1 SQVTM and CDR2 ANQGSEA. CDR3 length: 16 amino acids. Sequences were derived from whole blood, sampled at baseline. The TCR originated in an adult who was a healthcare worker with PCR-confirmed SARS-CoV-2 infection or an uninfected control (not recorded which). This chain uses TRBV29-1 with TRBJ2-5; D is possibly TRBD1 (5 bases). CDR3 DNA: TGCAGCGTTGAGGCCCGGCCCAGGGAAGTCCGGGAGACCCAGTACTTC. It specifies CSVEARPREVRETQYF.